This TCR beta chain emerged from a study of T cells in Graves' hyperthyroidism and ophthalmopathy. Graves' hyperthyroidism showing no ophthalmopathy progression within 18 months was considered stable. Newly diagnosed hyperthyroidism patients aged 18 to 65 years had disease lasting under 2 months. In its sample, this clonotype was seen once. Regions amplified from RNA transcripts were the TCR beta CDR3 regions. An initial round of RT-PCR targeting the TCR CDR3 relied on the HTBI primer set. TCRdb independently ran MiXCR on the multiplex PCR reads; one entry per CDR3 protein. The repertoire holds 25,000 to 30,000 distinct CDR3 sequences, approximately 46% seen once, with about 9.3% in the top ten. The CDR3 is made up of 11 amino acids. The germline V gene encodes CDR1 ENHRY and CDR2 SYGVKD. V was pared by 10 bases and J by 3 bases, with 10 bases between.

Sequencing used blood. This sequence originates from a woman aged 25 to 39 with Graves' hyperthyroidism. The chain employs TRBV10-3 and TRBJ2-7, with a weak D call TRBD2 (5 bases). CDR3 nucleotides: TGTGCCACCCTAGCTGGCTACGAGCAGTACTTC. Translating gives CATLAGYEQYF.